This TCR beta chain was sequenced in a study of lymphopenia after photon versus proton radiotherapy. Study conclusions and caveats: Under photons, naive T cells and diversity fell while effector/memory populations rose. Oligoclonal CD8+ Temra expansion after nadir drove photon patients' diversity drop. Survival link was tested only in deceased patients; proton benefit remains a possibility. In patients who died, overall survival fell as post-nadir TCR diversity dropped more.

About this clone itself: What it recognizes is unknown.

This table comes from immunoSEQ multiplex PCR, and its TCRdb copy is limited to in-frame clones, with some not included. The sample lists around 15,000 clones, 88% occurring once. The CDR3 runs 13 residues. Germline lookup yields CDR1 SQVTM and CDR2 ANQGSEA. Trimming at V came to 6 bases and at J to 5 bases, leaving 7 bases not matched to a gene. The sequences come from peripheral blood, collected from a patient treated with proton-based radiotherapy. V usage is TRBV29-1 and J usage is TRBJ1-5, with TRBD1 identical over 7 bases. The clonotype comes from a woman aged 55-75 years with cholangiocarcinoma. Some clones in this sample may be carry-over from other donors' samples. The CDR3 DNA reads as TGCAGCGTAAGACAGGGATGGGATCAGCCCCAGCATTTT. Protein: CSVRQGWDQPQHF. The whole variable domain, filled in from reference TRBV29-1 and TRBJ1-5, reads SAVISQKPSRDICQRGTSLTIQCQVDSQVTMMFWYRQQPGQSLTLIATANQGSEATYESGFVIDKFPISRPNLTFSTLTVSNMSPEDSSIYLCSVRQGWDQPQHFGDGTRLSIL.